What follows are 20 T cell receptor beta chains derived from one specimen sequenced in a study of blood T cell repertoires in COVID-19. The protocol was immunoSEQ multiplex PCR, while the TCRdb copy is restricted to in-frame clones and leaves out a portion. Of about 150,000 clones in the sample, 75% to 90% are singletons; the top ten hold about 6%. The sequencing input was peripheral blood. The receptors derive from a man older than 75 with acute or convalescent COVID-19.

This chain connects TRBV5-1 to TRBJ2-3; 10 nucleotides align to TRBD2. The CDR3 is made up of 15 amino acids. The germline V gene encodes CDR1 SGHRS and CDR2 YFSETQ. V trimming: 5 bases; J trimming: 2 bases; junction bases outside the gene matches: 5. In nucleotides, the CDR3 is TGCGCCAGCAGGGGAGCGGGAGGGCCCACAGATACGCAGTATTTT. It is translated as CASRGAGGPTDTQYF. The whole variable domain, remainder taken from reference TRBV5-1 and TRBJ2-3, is KAGVTQTPRYLIKTRGQQVTLSCSPISGHRSVSWYQQTPGQGLQFLFEYFSETQRNKGNFPGRFSGRQFSNSRSEMNVSTLELGDSALYLCASRGAGGPTDTQYFGPGTRLTVL.

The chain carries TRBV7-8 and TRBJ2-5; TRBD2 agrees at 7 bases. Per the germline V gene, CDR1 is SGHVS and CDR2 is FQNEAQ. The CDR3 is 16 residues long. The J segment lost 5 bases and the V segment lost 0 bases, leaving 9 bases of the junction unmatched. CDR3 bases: TGTGCCAGCAGCTTAGCGGGGGACCGGGAGGCGGAGACCCAGTACTTC. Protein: CASSLAGDREAETQYF.

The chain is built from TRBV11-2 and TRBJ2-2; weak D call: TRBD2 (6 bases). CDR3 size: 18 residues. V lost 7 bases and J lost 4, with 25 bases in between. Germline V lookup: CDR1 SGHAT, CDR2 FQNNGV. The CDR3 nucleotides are TGTGCCAGCACCCTACCCCCTCGCGGTAGCGGTATCACCGGGGAGCTGTTTTTT. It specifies CASTLPPRGSGITGELFF.

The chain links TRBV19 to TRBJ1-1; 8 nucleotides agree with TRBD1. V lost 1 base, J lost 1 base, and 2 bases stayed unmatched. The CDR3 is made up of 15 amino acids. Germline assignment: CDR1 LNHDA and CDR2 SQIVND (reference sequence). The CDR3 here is CASSIGTGGNTEAFF. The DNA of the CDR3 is TGTGCCAGTAGTATAGGAACAGGGGGGAACACTGAAGCTTTCTTT. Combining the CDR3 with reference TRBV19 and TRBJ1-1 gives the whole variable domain DGGITQSPKYLFRKEGQNVTLSCEQNLNHDAMYWYRQDPGQGLRLIYYSQIVNDFQKGDIAEGYSVSREKKESFPLTVTSAQKNPTAFYLCASSIGTGGNTEAFFGQGTRLTVV.

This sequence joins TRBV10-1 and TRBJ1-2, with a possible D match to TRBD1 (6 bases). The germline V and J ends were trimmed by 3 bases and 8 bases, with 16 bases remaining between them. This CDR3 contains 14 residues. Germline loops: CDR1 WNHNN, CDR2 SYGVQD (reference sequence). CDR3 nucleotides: TGCGCCAGCAGTGACAGGGGCCGGGTGATGGGCTACACCTTC. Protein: CASSDRGRVMGYTF.

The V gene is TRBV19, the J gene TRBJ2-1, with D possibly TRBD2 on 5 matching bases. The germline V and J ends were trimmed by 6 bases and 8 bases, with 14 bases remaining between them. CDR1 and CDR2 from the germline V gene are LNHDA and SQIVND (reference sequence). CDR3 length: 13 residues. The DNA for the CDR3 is TGTGCCAGTAGGTCGGGGTTGGTGGATGAGCAGTTCTTC. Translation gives CASRSGLVDEQFF.

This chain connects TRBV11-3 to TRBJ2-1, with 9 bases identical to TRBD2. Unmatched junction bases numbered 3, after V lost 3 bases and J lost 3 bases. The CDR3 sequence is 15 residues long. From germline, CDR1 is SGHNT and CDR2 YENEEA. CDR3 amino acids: CASSFGGRDYNEQFF. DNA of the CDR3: TGTGCCAGCAGCTTTGGCGGGAGGGACTACAATGAGCAGTTCTTC.

The CDR3 DNA is TGTGCCAGCAGATTGACAGGGGGGTTCTATAATTCACCCCTCCACTTT. It yields the protein CASRLTGGFYNSPLHF. The chain combines TRBV21-1 with TRBJ1-6; the table's D call of TRBD1 was not tested on the DNA. TRBV21-1 is annotated as a pseudogene. The CDR3 runs 16 residues.

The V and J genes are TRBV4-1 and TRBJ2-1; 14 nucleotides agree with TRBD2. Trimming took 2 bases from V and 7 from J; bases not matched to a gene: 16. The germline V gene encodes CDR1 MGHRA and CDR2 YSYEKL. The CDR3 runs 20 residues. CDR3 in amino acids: CASSQSGTSGSLRGSNEQFF. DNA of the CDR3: TGCGCCAGCAGCCAAAGTGGGACTAGCGGGAGTTTGAGGGGTTCGAATGAGCAGTTCTTC.

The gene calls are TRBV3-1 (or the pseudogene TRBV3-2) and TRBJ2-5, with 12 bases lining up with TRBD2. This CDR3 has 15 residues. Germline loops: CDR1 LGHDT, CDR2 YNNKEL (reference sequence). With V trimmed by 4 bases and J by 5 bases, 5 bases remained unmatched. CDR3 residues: CASSPRLAGAETQYF. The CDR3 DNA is TGTGCCAGCAGCCCGAGACTAGCGGGGGCGGAGACCCAGTACTTC.

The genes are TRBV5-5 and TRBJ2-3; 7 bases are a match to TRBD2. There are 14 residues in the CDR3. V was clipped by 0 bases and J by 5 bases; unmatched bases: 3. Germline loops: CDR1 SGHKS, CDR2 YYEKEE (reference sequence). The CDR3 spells CASSLDLAGDTQYF. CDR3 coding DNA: TGTGCCAGCAGCTTGGATTTAGCGGGAGATACGCAGTATTTT.

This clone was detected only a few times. In DNA form, the CDR3 reads TGTGCCAGTCGATCCCACCCCACGGGTTCTGGGGCCAACGTCCTGACTTTC. It is translated as CASRSHPTGSGANVLTF. V gene TRBV19 combines with J gene TRBJ2-6, with D uncertain. The germline gives CDR1 LNHDA, CDR2 SQIVND (reference sequence). The CDR3 is 17 amino acids. The V and J ends lost 8 bases and 1 base respectively, with 18 bases between them.

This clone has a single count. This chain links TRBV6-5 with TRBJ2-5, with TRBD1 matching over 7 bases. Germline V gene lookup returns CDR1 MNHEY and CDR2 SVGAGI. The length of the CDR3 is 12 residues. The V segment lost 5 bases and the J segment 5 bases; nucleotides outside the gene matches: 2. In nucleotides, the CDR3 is TGTGCCAGCAGTAACAGGGGCGAGACCCAGTACTTC. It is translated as CASSNRGETQYF.

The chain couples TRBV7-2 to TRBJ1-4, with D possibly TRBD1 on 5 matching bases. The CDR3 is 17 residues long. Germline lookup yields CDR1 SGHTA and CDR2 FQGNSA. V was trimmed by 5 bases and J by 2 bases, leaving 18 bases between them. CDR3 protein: CASSPSWGGDTNEKLFF. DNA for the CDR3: TGTGCCAGCAGCCCATCCTGGGGGGGTGATACTAATGAAAAACTGTTTTTT.

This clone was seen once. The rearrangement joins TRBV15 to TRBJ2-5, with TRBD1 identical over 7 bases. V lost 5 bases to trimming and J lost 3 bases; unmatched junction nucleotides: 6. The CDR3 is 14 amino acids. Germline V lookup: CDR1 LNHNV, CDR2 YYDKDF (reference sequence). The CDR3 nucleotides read TGTGCCACCAGCGTACAGGGGTTGAAAGAGACCCAGTACTTC. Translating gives CATSVQGLKETQYF.

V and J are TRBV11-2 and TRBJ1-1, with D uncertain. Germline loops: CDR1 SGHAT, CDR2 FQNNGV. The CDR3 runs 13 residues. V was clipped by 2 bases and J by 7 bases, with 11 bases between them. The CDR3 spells CASSLIGPDEAFF. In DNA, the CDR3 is TGTGCCAGCAGCTTAATTGGGCCCGATGAAGCTTTCTTT.

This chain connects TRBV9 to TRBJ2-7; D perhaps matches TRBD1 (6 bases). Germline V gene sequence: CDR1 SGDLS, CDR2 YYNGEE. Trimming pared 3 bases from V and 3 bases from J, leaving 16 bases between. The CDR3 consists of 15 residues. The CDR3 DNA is TGTGCCAGCAGCGGACCGGCCGGGACAAGCTACGAGCAGTACTTC. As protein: CASSGPAGTSYEQYF.

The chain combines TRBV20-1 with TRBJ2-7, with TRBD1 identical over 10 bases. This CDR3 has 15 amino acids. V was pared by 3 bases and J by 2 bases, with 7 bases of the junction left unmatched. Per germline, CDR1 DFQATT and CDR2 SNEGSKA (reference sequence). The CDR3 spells CSASRQGALAYEQYF. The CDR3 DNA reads TGCAGTGCTAGTAGACAGGGGGCGCTTGCCTACGAGCAGTACTTC.

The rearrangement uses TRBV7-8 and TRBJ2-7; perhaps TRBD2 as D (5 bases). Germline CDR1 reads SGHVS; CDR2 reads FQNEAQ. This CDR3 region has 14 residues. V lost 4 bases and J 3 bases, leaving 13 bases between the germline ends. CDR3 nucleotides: TGTGCCAGCAGCTGGCCTGGAGGCCGCTACGAGCAGTACTTC. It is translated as CASSWPGGRYEQYF.

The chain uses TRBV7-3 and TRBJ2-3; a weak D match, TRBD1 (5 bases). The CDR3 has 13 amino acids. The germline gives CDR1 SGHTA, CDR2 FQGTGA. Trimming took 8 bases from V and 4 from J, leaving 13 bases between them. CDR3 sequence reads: CASAGQGSDTQYF. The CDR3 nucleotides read TGTGCCAGCGCCGGGCAGGGATCAGATACGCAGTATTTT.